The clone carrying this T cell receptor (beta chain) has more than one count but fewer than ten. Its antigen is undetermined. Per germline, CDR1 MNHEY and CDR2 SVGAGI. Deletions cut 8 bases from V and 4 bases from J, with 17 bases between. CDR3 length: 15 amino acids. These data come from a study of Ad26.COV2.S vaccination and SARS-CoV-2 variants. Notes on the study in general: Measurements of TCR breadth and depth may have given underestimates of the total T cell responses.

Data came from immunoSEQ multiplex PCR; TCRdb stores just in-frame clones and leaves some out. This table holds about half a million clones, about 89% found once. Indicated treatment: approximately 18 received Ad26.COV2.S at low or high dose, single or two shots; roughly five received placebo; per-sample allocation not given. The investigators took samples on day 63 after the first vaccine or placebo injection. Vaccine was an Ad26 vector expressing Wuhan-strain SARS-CoV-2 spike. V gene TRBV6-5 combines with J gene TRBJ2-2; D uncertain. The receptor was isolated from a person between 18 and 65 years old who received the Ad26.COV2.S COVID-19 vaccine or a placebo. The sequencing used peripheral blood, collected in a trial of Ad26.COV2.S vaccine versus placebo. CDR3 coding DNA: TGTGCCAGCGGCCCCCTGACGGTCTCCACCGGGGAGCTGTTTTTT. Residues: CASGPLTVSTGELFF.